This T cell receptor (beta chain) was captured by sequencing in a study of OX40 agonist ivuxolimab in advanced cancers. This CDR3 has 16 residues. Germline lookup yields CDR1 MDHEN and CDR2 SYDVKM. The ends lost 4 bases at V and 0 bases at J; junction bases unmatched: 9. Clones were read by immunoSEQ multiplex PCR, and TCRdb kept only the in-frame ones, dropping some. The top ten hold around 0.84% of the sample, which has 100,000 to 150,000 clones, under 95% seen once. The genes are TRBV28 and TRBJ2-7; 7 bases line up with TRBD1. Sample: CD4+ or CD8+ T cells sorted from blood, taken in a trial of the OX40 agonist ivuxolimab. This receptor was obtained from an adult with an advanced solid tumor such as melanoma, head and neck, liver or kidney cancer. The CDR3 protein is CASSSSGGESSYEQYF. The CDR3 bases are TGTGCCAGCAGTTCATCAGGGGGAGAGAGCTCCTACGAGCAGTACTTC.